The T cell receptor beta chain described here comes from a study of metastatic and nonmetastatic thyroid tumors. Study as a whole: Across peripheral blood and tumor or nodule tissue samples taken from malignant and benign thyroid patients, the repertoires were compared with one another. Notes on the study in general: According to reports, the diversity of TCR beta was significantly higher in malignant thyroid tumors than in benign nodules, and this held in both blood and tumor samples.

Thyroid surgery was preceded by no treatment in any patient. Authors' processing steps: Clinicopathological groups of papillary thyroid cancer showed CDR3 differences that were used to build a distant-metastasis classifier. TCRdb used MiXCR to call clones anew from the PCR reads. These V and J calls originate from TCRdb's pipeline instead of the authors' own analysis. Seen here are several thousand clones, roughly 29% observed once, and the top ten hold under 30%. Germline V gene data show CDR1 as SGDLS and CDR2 as YYNGEE. Trimming cost V 4 bases and J 0 bases, with 13 bases left between them. The CDR3 is 16 amino acids. Comment on this clone: The antigen is unknown.

This clonotype was obtained from a female donor with papillary thyroid cancer or a benign thyroid nodule (not recorded which). Some clones in this sample may be carry-over from other donors' samples. This chain connects TRBV9 to TRBJ2-2, with D tentatively TRBD1 (6 bases). Sample: adjacent normal tissue. CDR3 coding DNA: TGTGCCAGCAGCACTGACAGGCCAACGAACACCGGGGAGCTGTTTTTT. This encodes CASSTDRPTNTGELFF.